The 32 T cell receptor beta chains in this list originate from one sample, sequenced in a study of vaccination effects on CD4 cells after COVID-19. The antigens for these receptors are not known. Scientists isolated CD4+ T cells after a roughly ten-day culture period ended. Two-dose vaccination with either BNT162b2 or mRNA-1273 was given to the participants. TCRdb keeps only in-frame clones here, not all; method: immunoSEQ multiplex PCR. This table holds under 70,000 clones, around 70% found once. Sequences were derived from CD4+ T cells from PBMCs cultured without peptide, sampled after COVID-19 vaccination. These receptors were obtained from a human donor who received a COVID-19 vaccine.

V usage is TRBV6-2 or TRBV6-3 and J usage is TRBJ2-7; D uncertain. The CDR3 length is 14 residues. The germline CDR1 and CDR2 sequences are MNHEY and SVGEGT. V dropped 2 bases and J dropped 4 bases, with 12 bases sitting between them. Written as DNA, the CDR3 is TGTGCCAGCAGTTACCGCGTTGCTGCTTACGAGCAGTACGTC. Protein: CASSYRVAAYEQYV.

V usage is TRBV7-8 and J usage is TRBJ2-1, with 8 bases identical to TRBD2. J was trimmed by 5 bases and V by 5 bases; bases with no gene match: 14. Germline V gene data show CDR1 as SGHVS and CDR2 as FQNEAQ. This CDR3 contains 17 residues. The CDR3 region is CASSPLQLLRGDNEQFF. Written as DNA, the CDR3 is TGTGCCAGCAGCCCCCTCCAATTATTGCGGGGGGACAATGAGCAGTTCTTC.

The chain links TRBV6-5 to TRBJ1-2; D unclear. V dropped 8 bases and J dropped 4 bases, with 11 bases sitting between them. The length of the CDR3 is 12 residues. Germline values: CDR1 MNHEY, CDR2 SVGAGI. This chain's CDR3 is CASGLKSYGYTF. For the CDR3, the DNA is TGTGCCAGCGGACTAAAGAGCTATGGCTACACCTTC.

Notes on this clone: An end of the junction differs from the germline gene, which may be a read error. The J gene is TRBJ1-4, the V gene TRBV4-3, with 8 bases lining up with TRBD1. The CDR3 runs to 15 residues. From germline, CDR1 is LGHNA and CDR2 YSLEER. As DNA, the CDR3 is TGCGCCAGCAGCGAGGTGGGACAGGCTAAAGAAAAACTGTTTTTT. Its protein product is CASSEVGQAKEKLFF.

The chain uses TRBV28 and TRBJ1-6; TRBD1 matches at 7 bases. The germline V gene has CDR1 MDHEN and CDR2 SYDVKM. Trimming cost V 5 bases and J 7 bases; bases outside gene matches: 5. The CDR3 has 14 amino acids. CDR3 sequence reads: CASSPLQGNSPLHF. The CDR3, as DNA: TGTGCCAGCAGTCCACTACAGGGGAATTCACCCCTCCACTTT. Drawing the rest from reference TRBV28 and TRBJ1-6, the complete variable domain is DVKVTQSSRYLVKRTGEKVFLECVQDMDHENMFWYRQDPGLGLRLIYFSYDVKMKEKGDIPEGYSVSREKKERFSLILESASTNQTSMYLCASSPLQGNSPLHFGNGTRLTVT.

In this sample, this clone turned up a few times. J is TRBJ2-2 and V is TRBV18; no definite D call. There are 12 residues in the CDR3. V was pared by 1 base and J by 8 bases, with 5 bases between. From germline, CDR1 is KGHSH and CDR2 LQKENI. The CDR3 sequence: CASSPRGGELFF. The CDR3, as DNA: TGTGCCAGCTCACCACGCGGAGGGGAGCTGTTTTTT.

The rearrangement links TRBV3-1 (or the pseudogene TRBV3-2) to TRBJ2-3; D remains ambiguous. Deletions cut 5 bases from V and 4 bases from J, with 7 bases between. Germline-derived CDR1 and CDR2 are LGHDT and YNNKEL (reference sequence). The CDR3 has 12 amino acids. The CDR3 spells CASSSRSDTQYF. As DNA, the CDR3 is TGTGCCAGCAGCTCTCGGTCAGATACGCAGTATTTT.

The chain is built from TRBV7-9 and TRBJ2-1, with a tentative D call TRBD1 (6 bases). The CDR3 loop spans 15 amino acids. The germline CDR1 and CDR2 sequences are SEHNR and FQNEAQ (reference sequence). V lost 5 bases and J lost 8, with 19 bases in between. The CDR3: CASSPGQIIVDEQFF. CDR3 DNA sequence: TGTGCCAGCAGCCCCGGACAGATCATCGTGGATGAGCAGTTCTTC.

This clone was recorded once. The chain links TRBV2 to TRBJ1-2; no reliable D call. The V end was cut by 1 base, the J end by 4 bases, with 7 bases between. Germline assignment: CDR1 SNHLY and CDR2 FYNNEI. CDR3 length equals 13 residues. CDR3 residues: CASSEGQLYGYTF. Here the CDR3 DNA reads TGTGCCAGCAGTGAAGGGCAGCTCTATGGCTACACCTTC. The full variable domain, its missing parts supplied by reference TRBV2 and TRBJ1-2, is EPEVTQTPSHQVTQMGQEVILRCVPISNHLYFYWYRQILGQKVEFLVSFYNNEISEKSEIFDDQFSVERPDGSNFTLKIRSTKLEDSAMYFCASSEGQLYGYTFGSGTRLTVV.

This clone was seen only a few times. The V call is TRBV10-1, the J call TRBJ1-2; possible D gene TRBD1, 6 bases. The CDR3 is made up of 15 amino acids. Trimming took off 7 bases at V and 0 bases at J, with 15 bases between the two ends. Per the germline V gene, CDR1 is WNHNN and CDR2 is SYGVQD (reference sequence). CDR3 in amino acids: CASMGGGRSNYGYTF. DNA of the CDR3: TGCGCCAGCATGGGGGGGGGCAGATCTAACTATGGCTACACCTTC.

In this sample, this clone turned up a few times. The chain joins TRBV5-1 to TRBJ1-1; possibly TRBD1 for D (5 bases). This CDR3 spans 17 amino acids. The V end lost 0 bases, the J end lost 5 bases, and 20 bases lay between the germline ends. In germline, CDR1 is SGHRS, CDR2 YFSETQ. The chain's CDR3 is CASSLAGAGGRGTEAFF. In DNA form, the CDR3 reads TGCGCCAGCAGCTTGGCCGGGGCAGGTGGTAGAGGGACTGAAGCTTTCTTT.

This chain joins TRBV2 and TRBJ2-2, with D maybe TRBD2 (6 bases). CDR3 length equals 14 residues. The V gene lost 6 bases and the J gene lost 3 bases, with 11 bases spanning the gap. Germline CDR1 reads SNHLY; CDR2 reads FYNNEI. The CDR3: CASRRTGDTGELFF. The CDR3 DNA follows: TGTGCCAGCAGAAGGACGGGAGACACCGGGGAGCTGTTTTTT.

The chain couples TRBV4-3 to TRBJ1-2, with 7 bases that match TRBD1. Germline CDR1 is LGHNA and CDR2 is YSLEER. V was pared by 4 bases and J by 11 bases, with 10 bases of the junction left unmatched. The CDR3 spans 13 residues. The CDR3 DNA follows: TGCGCCAGCAGCCCTTCCCGGACAGGCTATTACACCTTC. Its protein is CASSPSRTGYYTF.

The chain combines TRBV3-1 (or the pseudogene TRBV3-2) with TRBJ1-3; perhaps TRBD1 as D (6 bases). This CDR3 region has 18 residues. V shed 4 bases and J shed 2 bases, with 21 bases lying between them. Germline CDR1 is LGHDT and CDR2 is YNNKEL (reference sequence). CDR3 sequence: CASSPLAGVQSTGNTIYF. The CDR3 DNA follows: TGTGCCAGCAGCCCTTTGGCAGGGGTTCAGTCGACTGGAAACACCATATATTTT.

This sequence joins TRBV7-2 and TRBJ2-3; D is unresolved. CDR3 length equals 16 residues. V was trimmed by 3 bases and J by 0 bases, leaving 13 bases between them. Germline-derived CDR1 and CDR2 are SGHTA and FQGNSA. The chain's CDR3 is CASSFPGRPSTDTQYF. The CDR3 DNA follows: TGTGCCAGCAGCTTCCCGGGCCGCCCTAGCACAGATACGCAGTATTTT.

The chain is built from TRBV2 and TRBJ2-3; no firm D call. This CDR3 has 11 amino acids. Germline V CDR1 and CDR2: SNHLY, FYNNEI. Trimming removed 7 bases at V and 4 bases at J, with 6 bases between. The CDR3 nucleotides are TGTGCCAGCAAATATTCAGATACGCAGTATTTT. Amino acid sequence: CASKYSDTQYF.

This sequence joins TRBV5-8 and TRBJ1-1, with D perhaps matching TRBD1 (5 bases). Germline V lookup: CDR1 SGHTS, CDR2 YDEGEE. This CDR3 comprises 16 residues. The V end lost 7 bases, the J end lost 5 bases, and 24 bases lay between the germline ends. The CDR3 region is CASPTTYKMGETEAFF. The CDR3 region has the DNA TGTGCCAGCCCCACAACCTATAAAATGGGGGAAACTGAAGCTTTCTTT.

In this sample, this clone turned up a few times. The CDR3, as DNA: TGTGCCAGCCATGACTCAGCCGGGACAACGCAGTATTTT. This sequence encodes CASHDSAGTTQYF. V gene TRBV2 combines with J gene TRBJ2-3, with D maybe TRBD1 (6 bases). V was trimmed by 8 bases and J by 9 bases, leaving 18 bases between them. CDR1 and CDR2 (germline): SNHLY, FYNNEI. The CDR3 sequence is 13 residues long. Full variable domain (outside the CDR3, taken from reference TRBV2 and TRBJ2-3): EPEVTQTPSHQVTQMGQEVILRCVPISNHLYFYWYRQILGQKVEFLVSFYNNEISEKSEIFDDQFSVERPDGSNFTLKIRSTKLEDSAMYFCASHDSAGTTQYFGPGTRLTVL.

The V call is TRBV5-1, the J call TRBJ1-2, with unresolved D. The CDR3 is 15 amino acids. The V end was cut by 0 bases, the J end by 4 bases, with 13 bases between. Per germline, CDR1 SGHRS and CDR2 YFSETQ. CDR3: CASSLGHESAYGYTF. The CDR3 DNA reads TGCGCCAGCAGCTTGGGTCACGAAAGCGCCTATGGCTACACCTTC.

The gene calls are TRBV7-2 and TRBJ2-1; D gene ambiguous. Germline V gene lookup returns CDR1 SGHTA and CDR2 FQGNSA. V lost 1 base to trimming and J lost 11 bases, with 9 bases between them. The CDR3 has 12 amino acids. CDR3: CASSLGVAKQFF. As DNA, the CDR3 is TGTGCCAGCAGCTTAGGGGTTGCAAAGCAGTTCTTC.

This chain connects TRBV5-6 to TRBJ2-3; 8 positions agree with TRBD2. The trim removed 4 bases at V and 5 bases at J, leaving 15 bases unmatched. This CDR3 spans 17 amino acids. Germline assignment: CDR1 SGHDT and CDR2 YYEEEE. The CDR3 loop is CASSPLGAGGSVDTQYF. CDR3 DNA sequence: TGTGCCAGCAGCCCCCTGGGGGCGGGGGGATCGGTAGATACGCAGTATTTT. The full variable domain, rest sourced from reference TRBV5-6 and TRBJ2-3, is DAGVTQSPTHLIKTRGQQVTLRCSPKSGHDTVSWYQQALGQGPQFIFQYYEEEERQRGNFPDRFSGHQFPNYSSELNVNALLLGDSALYLCASSPLGAGGSVDTQYFGPGTRLTVL.

This clone was counted a single time. The V call is TRBV2, the J call TRBJ2-5; TRBD1 aligns across 7 bases. The CDR3 extends over 17 amino acids. CDR1 is SNHLY, CDR2 FYNNEI, per germline. V was clipped by 2 bases and J by 0 bases; unmatched bases: 9. The CDR3: CASSEFVSGQYQETQYF. The DNA of the CDR3 is TGTGCCAGCAGTGAATTCGTTTCGGGACAGTACCAAGAGACCCAGTACTTC.

The J gene is TRBJ2-1, the V gene TRBV20-1; D might be TRBD2 (5 bases). Trimming removed 3 bases at V and 7 bases at J, with 10 bases between. This CDR3 has 12 residues. Per the germline V gene, CDR1 is DFQATT and CDR2 is SNEGSKA (reference sequence). The CDR3 DNA sequence: TGCAGTGCTAGTGGGAGTATTAATGAGCAGTTCTTC. It encodes CSASGSINEQFF.

This clone came up once. The chain links TRBV19 to TRBJ2-6; 8 bases map to TRBD1. V trimming: 6 bases; J trimming: 4 bases; junction bases outside the gene matches: 8. The CDR3 loop spans 16 amino acids. From germline, CDR1 is LNHDA and CDR2 SQIVND (reference sequence). CDR3 sequence: CASRRDRIAGANVLTF. The CDR3 region has the DNA TGTGCCAGTAGAAGGGACAGGATTGCCGGGGCCAACGTCCTGACTTTC.

The genes are TRBV7-2 and TRBJ1-3, with TRBD1 as a possible D gene (5 bases). This CDR3 is built from 15 residues. Trimming stripped 5 bases from V and 0 bases from J, with 11 bases between. CDR1 and CDR2 (germline): SGHTA, FQGNSA. This CDR3 is CASSPRQSSGNTIYF. The CDR3 nucleotides are TGTGCCAGCAGCCCCCGACAGAGCTCTGGAAACACCATATATTTT. The variable domain in full, completed from reference TRBV7-2 and TRBJ1-3, reads GAGVSQSPSNKVTEKGKDVELRCDPISGHTALYWYRQSLGQGLEFLIYFQGNSAPDKSGLPSDRFSAERTGGSVSTLTIQRTQQEDSAVYLCASSPRQSSGNTIYFGEGSWLTVV.

The chain recombines TRBV3-1 (or the pseudogene TRBV3-2) with TRBJ1-1; the D gene is possibly TRBD1 (6 bases). V shed 4 bases and J shed 9 bases, with 12 bases lying between them. CDR3 size: 12 residues. The germline gives CDR1 LGHDT, CDR2 YNNKEL (reference sequence). The CDR3 is CASSPGGTKAFF. CDR3 DNA sequence: TGTGCCAGCAGCCCCGGGGGCACAAAAGCTTTCTTT.

The chain uses TRBV25-1 and TRBJ1-1; D is ambiguous. CDR1 and CDR2 from the germline V gene are MGHDK and SYGVNS. The CDR3 has 14 amino acids. Deletions cut 3 bases from V and 4 bases from J, with 12 bases between. The chain's CDR3 is CASSDPSGSTEAFF. The CDR3 DNA is TGTGCCAGCAGTGATCCGTCGGGGAGCACTGAAGCTTTCTTT.

The chain joins TRBV19 to TRBJ1-1; D might be TRBD1 (6 bases). CDR1 LNHDA and CDR2 SQIVND come from the germline V gene (reference sequence). The CDR3 length is 12 residues. V lost 4 bases to trimming and J lost 5 bases, with 8 bases between them. The CDR3 bases are TGTGCCAGTAGTAACAGGGAGACTGAAGCTTTCTTT. Translated, it gives CASSNRETEAFF. Full variable domain (rest looked up from reference TRBV19 and TRBJ1-1): DGGITQSPKYLFRKEGQNVTLSCEQNLNHDAMYWYRQDPGQGLRLIYYSQIVNDFQKGDIAEGYSVSREKKESFPLTVTSAQKNPTAFYLCASSNRETEAFFGQGTRLTVV.

This chain connects TRBV27 to TRBJ2-5; 8 nucleotides match TRBD2. J lost 4 bases, V lost 5 bases, and 15 bases had no gene match. The CDR3 extends over 17 amino acids. Germline V gene sequence: CDR1 MNHEY, CDR2 SMNVEV (reference sequence). The CDR3 loop is CASSRTPGGGGRETQYF. The CDR3 DNA sequence: TGTGCCAGCAGTCGAACTCCGGGAGGGGGGGGACGAGAGACCCAGTACTTC.

This clone was detected only a few times. CDR3 region: CASSPSWAGRGEAFF. In DNA, the CDR3 is TGTGCCAGCAGCCCCTCGTGGGCAGGGAGGGGTGAAGCTTTCTTT. The V and J genes are TRBV7-2 and TRBJ1-1, with a tentative D call TRBD1 (5 bases). CDR3 length equals 15 residues. The V end lost 5 bases, the J end lost 7 bases, and 20 bases lay between the germline ends. Per germline, CDR1 SGHTA and CDR2 FQGNSA.

The CDR3 bases are TGTGCCAGCGCCGGGACAGGGGTGCGTCAGCCCCAGCATTTT. The encoded protein is CASAGTGVRQPQHF. J is TRBJ1-5 and V is TRBV2; 10 bases map to TRBD1. The CDR3 is 14 residues long. Germline-derived CDR1 and CDR2 are SNHLY and FYNNEI. The V and J ends lost 8 bases and 6 bases, in that order; junction bases with no gene match: 7.

The CDR3, as DNA: TGCGCCAGCAGCAGGGACAGGGACGGGGGATCACCCCTCCACTTT. Translation: CASSRDRDGGSPLHF. This sequence joins TRBV5-1 and TRBJ1-6; TRBD1 matches 9 bases. Looked up from germline, CDR1 is SGHRS and CDR2 is YFSETQ. There are 15 residues in the CDR3. Germline trimming cut 4 bases from V and 10 bases from J; bases unmatched to any gene: 9.